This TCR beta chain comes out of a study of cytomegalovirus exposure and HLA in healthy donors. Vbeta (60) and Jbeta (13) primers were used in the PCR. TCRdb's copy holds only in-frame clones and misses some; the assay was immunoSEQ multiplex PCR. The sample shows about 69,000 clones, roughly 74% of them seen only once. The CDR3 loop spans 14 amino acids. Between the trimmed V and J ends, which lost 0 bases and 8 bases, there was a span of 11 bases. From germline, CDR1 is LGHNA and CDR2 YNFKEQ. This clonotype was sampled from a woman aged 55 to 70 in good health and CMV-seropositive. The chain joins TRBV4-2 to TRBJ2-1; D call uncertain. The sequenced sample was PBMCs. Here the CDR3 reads CASSQDVGVDEQFF. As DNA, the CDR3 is TGTGCCAGCAGCCAAGATGTAGGAGTGGATGAGCAGTTCTTC.